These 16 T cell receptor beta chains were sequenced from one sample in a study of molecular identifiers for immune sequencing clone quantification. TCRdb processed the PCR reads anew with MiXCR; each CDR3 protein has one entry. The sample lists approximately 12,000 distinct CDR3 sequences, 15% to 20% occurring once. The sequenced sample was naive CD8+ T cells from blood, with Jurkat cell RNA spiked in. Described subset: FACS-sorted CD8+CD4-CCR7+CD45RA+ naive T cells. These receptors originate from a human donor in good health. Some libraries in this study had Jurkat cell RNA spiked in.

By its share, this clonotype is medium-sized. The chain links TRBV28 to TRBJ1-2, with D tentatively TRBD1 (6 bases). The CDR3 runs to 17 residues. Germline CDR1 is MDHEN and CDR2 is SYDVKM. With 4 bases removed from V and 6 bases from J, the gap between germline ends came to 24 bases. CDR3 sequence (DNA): TGTGCCAGCAGTTCGCGGACAGAGGTGTTGTGGGCGGATGGCTACACCTTC. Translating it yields CASSSRTEVLWADGYTF.

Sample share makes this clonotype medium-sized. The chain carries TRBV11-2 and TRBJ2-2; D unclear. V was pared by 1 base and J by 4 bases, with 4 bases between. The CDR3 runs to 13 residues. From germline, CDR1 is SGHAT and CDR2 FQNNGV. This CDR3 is CASSLVVTGELFF. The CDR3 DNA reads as TGTGCCAGCAGCTTAGTTGTCACCGGGGAGCTGTTTTTT.

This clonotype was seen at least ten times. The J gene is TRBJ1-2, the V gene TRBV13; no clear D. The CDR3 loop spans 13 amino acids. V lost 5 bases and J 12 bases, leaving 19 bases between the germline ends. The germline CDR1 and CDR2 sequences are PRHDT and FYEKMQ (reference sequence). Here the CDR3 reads CASSPRLQDRDTF. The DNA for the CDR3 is TGTGCCAGCAGCCCGCGTCTGCAGGACCGGGACACCTTC.

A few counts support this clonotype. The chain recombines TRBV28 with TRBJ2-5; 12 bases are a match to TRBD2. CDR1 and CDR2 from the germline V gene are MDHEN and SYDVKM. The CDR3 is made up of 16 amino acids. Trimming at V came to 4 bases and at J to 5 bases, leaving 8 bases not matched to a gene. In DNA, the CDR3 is TGTGCCAGCAGTTGGGCTAGCGGGAGGGCCGGTGAGACCCAGTACTTC. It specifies CASSWASGRAGETQYF.

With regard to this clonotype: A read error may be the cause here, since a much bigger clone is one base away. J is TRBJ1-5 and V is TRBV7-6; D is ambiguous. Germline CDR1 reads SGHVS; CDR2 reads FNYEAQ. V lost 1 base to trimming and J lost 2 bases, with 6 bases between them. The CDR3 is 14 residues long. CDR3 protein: CASSLDGRNQPQHF. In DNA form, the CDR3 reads TGTGCCAGCAGCTTAGACGGGCGCAATCAGCCCCAGCATTTT.

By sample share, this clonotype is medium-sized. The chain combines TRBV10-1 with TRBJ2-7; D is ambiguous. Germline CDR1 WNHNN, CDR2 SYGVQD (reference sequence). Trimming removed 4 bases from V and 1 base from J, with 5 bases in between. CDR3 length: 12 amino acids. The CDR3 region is CASSATSYEQYF. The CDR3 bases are TGCGCCAGCAGTGCCACTTCCTACGAGCAGTACTTC.

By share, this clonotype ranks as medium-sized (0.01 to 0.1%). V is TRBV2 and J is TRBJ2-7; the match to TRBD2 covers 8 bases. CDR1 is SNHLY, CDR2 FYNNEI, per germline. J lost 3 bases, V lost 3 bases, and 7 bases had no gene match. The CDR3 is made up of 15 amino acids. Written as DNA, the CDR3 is TGTGCCAGCAGTGAGTCCAGCGGGAGTGGCTACGAGCAGTACTTC. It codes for CASSESSGSGYEQYF.

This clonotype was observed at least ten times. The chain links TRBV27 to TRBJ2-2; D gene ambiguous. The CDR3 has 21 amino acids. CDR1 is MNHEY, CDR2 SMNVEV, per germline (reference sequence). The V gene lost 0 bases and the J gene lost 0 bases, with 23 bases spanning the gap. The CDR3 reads CASSLSSPPTYPATNTGELFF. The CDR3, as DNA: TGTGCCAGCAGTTTATCGAGCCCGCCAACCTACCCAGCAACGAACACCGGGGAGCTGTTTTTT.

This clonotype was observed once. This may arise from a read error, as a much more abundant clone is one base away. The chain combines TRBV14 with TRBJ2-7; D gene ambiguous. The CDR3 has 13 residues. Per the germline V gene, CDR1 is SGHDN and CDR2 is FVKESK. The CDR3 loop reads CASSQVDPYEQCF. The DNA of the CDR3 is TGTGCCAGCAGCCAAGTAGACCCCTACGAGCAGTGCTTC.

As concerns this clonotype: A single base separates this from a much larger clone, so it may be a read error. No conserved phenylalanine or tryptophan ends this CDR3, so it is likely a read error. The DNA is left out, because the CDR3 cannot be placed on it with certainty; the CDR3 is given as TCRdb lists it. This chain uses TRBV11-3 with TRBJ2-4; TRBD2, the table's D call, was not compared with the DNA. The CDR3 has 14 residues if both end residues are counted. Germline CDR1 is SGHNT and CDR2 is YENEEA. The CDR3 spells CASSPRLAGATKYY.

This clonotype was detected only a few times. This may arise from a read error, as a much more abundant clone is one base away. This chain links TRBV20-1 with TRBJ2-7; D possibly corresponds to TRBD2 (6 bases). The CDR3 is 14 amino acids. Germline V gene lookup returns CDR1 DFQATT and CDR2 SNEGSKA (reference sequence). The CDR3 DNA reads TGCAGAGCTAGTGGCCCCGGGGGTTGGTACGAGCAGTACTTC. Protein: CRASGPGGWYEQYF.

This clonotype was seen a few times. The CDR3 DNA sequence: TGTGCCAGCAGTGTGACTAGCGGCCCCTCCTACGAGCAGTACTTC. This encodes CASSVTSGPSYEQYF. This chain joins TRBV27 and TRBJ2-7, with 9 bases that match TRBD2. CDR1 and CDR2 from the germline V gene are MNHEY and SMNVEV (reference sequence). The CDR3 runs 15 residues. With 5 bases clipped from V and 0 bases from J, the junction kept 5 bases outside the gene matches.

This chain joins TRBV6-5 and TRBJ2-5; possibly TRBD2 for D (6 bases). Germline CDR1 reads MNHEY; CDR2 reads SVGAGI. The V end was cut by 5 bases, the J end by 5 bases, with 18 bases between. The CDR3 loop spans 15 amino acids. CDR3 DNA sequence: TGTGCCAGCAGTCGGGGGTCGATGGTGGGGGAGACCCAGTACTTC. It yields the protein CASSRGSMVGETQYF.

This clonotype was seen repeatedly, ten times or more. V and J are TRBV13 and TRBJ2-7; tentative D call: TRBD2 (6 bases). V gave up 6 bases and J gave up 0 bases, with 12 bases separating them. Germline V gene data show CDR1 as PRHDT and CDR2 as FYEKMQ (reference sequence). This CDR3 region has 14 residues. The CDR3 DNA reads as TGTGCCAGCAGATCAAGGGGACTCTCCTACGAGCAGTACTTC. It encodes CASRSRGLSYEQYF.

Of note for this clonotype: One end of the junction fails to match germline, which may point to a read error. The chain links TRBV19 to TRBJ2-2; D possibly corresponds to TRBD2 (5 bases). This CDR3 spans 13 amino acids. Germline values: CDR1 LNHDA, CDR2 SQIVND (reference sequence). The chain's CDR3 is CASSNRDTGELLF. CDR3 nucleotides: TGCGCCAGTAGTAACAGAGACACCGGGGAGCTGCTTTTT. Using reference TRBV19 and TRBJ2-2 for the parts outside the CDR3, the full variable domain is DGGITQSPKYLFRKEGQNVTLSCEQNLNHDAMYWYRQDPGQGLRLIYYSQIVNDFQKGDIAEGYSVSREKKESFPLTVTSAQKNPTAFYLCASSNRDTGELLFGEGSRLTVL.

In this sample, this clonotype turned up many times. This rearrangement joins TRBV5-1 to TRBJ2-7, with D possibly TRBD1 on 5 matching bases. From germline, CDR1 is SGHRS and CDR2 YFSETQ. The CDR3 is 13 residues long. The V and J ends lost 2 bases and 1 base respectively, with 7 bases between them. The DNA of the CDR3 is TGCGCCAGCAGCTTAGGGGTGTCCTACGAGCAGTACTTC. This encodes CASSLGVSYEQYF.